The next 9 T cell receptor beta chains were all read from a single sample in a study of blood T cell repertoires in COVID-19. TCRdb keeps only in-frame clones here, not all; method: immunoSEQ multiplex PCR. The repertoire holds 200,000 or so clones, approximately 90% seen once, with under 2.5% in the top ten. The sequencing input was peripheral blood. The origin of the receptors is a man between 65 and 80 years old with active or convalescent COVID-19.

This clone was detected once. V gene TRBV7-8 combines with J gene TRBJ2-1, with TRBD2 matching 12 bases. The CDR3 contains 20 residues. Trimming removed 0 bases from V and 2 bases from J; junction bases left unmatched: 11. From germline, CDR1 is SGHVS and CDR2 FQNEAQ. CDR3 region: CASSLAAGLAGQPTYNEQFF. CDR3 in DNA: TGTGCCAGCAGCTTAGCTGCGGGACTAGCGGGCCAGCCTACCTACAATGAGCAGTTCTTC.

The table lists this clone with a count of one. CDR3 in amino acids: CASSEAVFGQGSTDTQYF. In DNA, the CDR3 is TGTGCCAGCAGTGAAGCGGTTTTCGGACAGGGGAGCACAGATACGCAGTATTTT. This chain connects TRBV6-1 to TRBJ2-3; TRBD1 agrees at 9 bases. With V trimmed by 0 bases and J by 0 bases, 7 bases remained unmatched. There are 18 residues in the CDR3. Germline loops: CDR1 MNHNS, CDR2 SASEGT.

This chain connects TRBV7-2 to TRBJ2-5; D uncertain. V was cut by 2 bases and J by 5 bases, with 12 bases left in between. The CDR3 runs to 14 residues. Germline CDR1 SGHTA, CDR2 FQGNSA. The CDR3 sequence is CASSLPGLTETQYF. CDR3 nucleotide sequence: TGTGCCAGCAGCTTACCAGGCTTAACTGAGACCCAGTACTTC.

The chain combines TRBV27 with TRBJ1-3; 9 nucleotides match TRBD1. The ends lost 5 bases at V and 0 bases at J; junction bases unmatched: 5. The CDR3 spans 16 residues. Germline CDR1 is MNHEY and CDR2 is SMNVEV (reference sequence). CDR3 coding DNA: TGTGCCAGCAGTAAGGGACAGGGCTACTCTGGAAACACCATATATTTT. Amino acid sequence: CASSKGQGYSGNTIYF.

This chain uses TRBV30 with TRBJ1-4; a weak D match, TRBD1 (6 bases). The germline gives CDR1 GTSNPN, CDR2 SVGIG (reference sequence). The CDR3 has 13 residues. V lost 2 bases and J 7 bases, leaving 11 bases between the germline ends. In DNA, the CDR3 is TGTGCCTGGAGTCCAGGGGTCACTGAAAAACTGTTTTTT. Protein sequence: CAWSPGVTEKLFF.

The chain carries TRBV5-1 and TRBJ2-3, with 7 nucleotides matching TRBD1. CDR3 length: 14 amino acids. The V gene end was trimmed by 2 bases and the J gene end by 2 bases; junction bases not matched to a gene: 2. Germline CDR1 is SGHRS and CDR2 is YFSETQ. The CDR3 loop is CASSFGQDTDTQYF. The CDR3, as DNA: TGCGCCAGCAGCTTCGGACAGGACACAGATACGCAGTATTTT. Full variable domain (missing parts from reference TRBV5-1 and TRBJ2-3): KAGVTQTPRYLIKTRGQQVTLSCSPISGHRSVSWYQQTPGQGLQFLFEYFSETQRNKGNFPGRFSGRQFSNSRSEMNVSTLELGDSALYLCASSFGQDTDTQYFGPGTRLTVL.

The CDR3 DNA reads as TGCGCCAGCAGCCGGCAACACGGGACAGGGGATGGCTACACCTTC. This codes for CASSRQHGTGDGYTF. The chain joins TRBV4-3 to TRBJ1-2; 10 positions agree with TRBD1. CDR3 length: 15 residues. Germline-derived CDR1 and CDR2 are LGHNA and YSLEER. The trim removed 4 bases at V and 6 bases at J, leaving 8 bases unmatched.

This rearrangement joins TRBV27 to TRBJ2-7, with 7 bases that match TRBD1. This CDR3 is 13 amino acids long. The junction had 6 bases not matched to a gene; V was cut back by 6 bases and J by 4 bases. Germline V gives CDR1 MNHEY, CDR2 SMNVEV (reference sequence). The chain's CDR3 is CASRSQGSYEQYF. The CDR3, as DNA: TGTGCCAGCAGATCACAGGGGTCATACGAGCAGTACTTC.

V gene TRBV30 combines with J gene TRBJ1-6; D gene uncertain. Trimming removed 2 bases from V and 7 bases from J, with 6 bases in between. Germline CDR1 reads GTSNPN; CDR2 reads SVGIG (reference sequence). There are 12 residues in the CDR3. The CDR3 nucleotides are TGTGCCTGGAGTCTCCTGAATTCACCCCTCCACTTT. It translates to CAWSLLNSPLHF.